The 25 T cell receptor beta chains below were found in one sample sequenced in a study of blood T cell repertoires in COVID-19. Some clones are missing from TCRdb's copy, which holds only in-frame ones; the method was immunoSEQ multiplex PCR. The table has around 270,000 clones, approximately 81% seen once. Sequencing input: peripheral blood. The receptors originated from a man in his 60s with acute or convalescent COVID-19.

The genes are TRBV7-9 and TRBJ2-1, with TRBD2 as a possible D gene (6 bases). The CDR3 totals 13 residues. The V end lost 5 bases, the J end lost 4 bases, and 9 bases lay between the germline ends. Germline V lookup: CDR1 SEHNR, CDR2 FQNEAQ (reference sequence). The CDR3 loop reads CASSRAGYNEQFF. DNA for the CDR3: TGTGCCAGCAGCCGGGCGGGATACAATGAGCAGTTCTTC.

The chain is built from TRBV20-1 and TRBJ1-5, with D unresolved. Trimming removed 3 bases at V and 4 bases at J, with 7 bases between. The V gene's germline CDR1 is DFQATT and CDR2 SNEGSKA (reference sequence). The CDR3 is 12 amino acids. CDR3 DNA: TGCAGTGCTAGTATCCAGAATCAGCCCCAGCATTTT. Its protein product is CSASIQNQPQHF.

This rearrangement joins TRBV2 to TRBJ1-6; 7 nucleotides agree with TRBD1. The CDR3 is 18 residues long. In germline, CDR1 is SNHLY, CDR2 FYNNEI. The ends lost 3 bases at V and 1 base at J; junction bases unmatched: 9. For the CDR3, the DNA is TGTGCCAGCAGTGAGACAGGGAAAAAGGGATCCTATAATTCACCCCTCCACTTT. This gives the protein CASSETGKKGSYNSPLHF.

CDR3 protein: CATSRVQSEQYF. The CDR3 nucleotides are TGTGCCACCAGCAGAGTCCAGTCAGAGCAGTACTTC. The gene calls are TRBV15 and TRBJ2-7; D not resolved. V lost 1 base, J lost 7 bases, and 8 bases lay in between. Germline CDR1 and CDR2: LNHNV and YYDKDF (reference sequence). This CDR3 is 12 amino acids long. Full variable domain (missing parts from reference TRBV15 and TRBJ2-7): DAMVIQNPRYQVTQFGKPVTLSCSQTLNHNVMYWYQQKSSQAPKLLFHYYDKDFNNEADTPDNFQSRRPNTSFCFLDIRSPGLGDTAMYLCATSRVQSEQYFGPGTRLTVT.

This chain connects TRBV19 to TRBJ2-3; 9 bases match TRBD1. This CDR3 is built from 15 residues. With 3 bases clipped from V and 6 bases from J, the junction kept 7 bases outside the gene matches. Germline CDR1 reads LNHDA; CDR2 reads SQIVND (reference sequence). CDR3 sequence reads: CASSIGGQGRDTQYF. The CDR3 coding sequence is TGTGCCAGTAGTATTGGAGGACAGGGGAGGGATACGCAGTATTTT.

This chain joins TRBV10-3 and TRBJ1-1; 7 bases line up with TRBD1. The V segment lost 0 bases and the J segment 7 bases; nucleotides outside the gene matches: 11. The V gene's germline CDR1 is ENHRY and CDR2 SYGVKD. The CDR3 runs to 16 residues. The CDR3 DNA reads TGTGCCATCAGTGAGTCAGGGGGCCTCTCCACCTATGAAGCTTTCTTT. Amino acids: CAISESGGLSTYEAFF.

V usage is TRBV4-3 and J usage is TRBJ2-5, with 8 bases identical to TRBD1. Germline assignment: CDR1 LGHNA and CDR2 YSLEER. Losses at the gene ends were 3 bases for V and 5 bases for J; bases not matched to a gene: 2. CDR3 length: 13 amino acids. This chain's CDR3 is CASSQGQEETQYF. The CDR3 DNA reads TGCGCCAGCAGCCAGGGACAGGAGGAGACCCAGTACTTC.

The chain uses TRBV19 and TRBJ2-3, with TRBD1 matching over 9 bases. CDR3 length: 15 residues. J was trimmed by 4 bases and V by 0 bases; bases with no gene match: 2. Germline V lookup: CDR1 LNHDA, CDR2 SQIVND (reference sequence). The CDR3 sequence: CASSIDRTGADTQYF. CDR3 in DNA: TGTGCCAGTAGTATAGATCGGACAGGGGCAGATACGCAGTATTTT.

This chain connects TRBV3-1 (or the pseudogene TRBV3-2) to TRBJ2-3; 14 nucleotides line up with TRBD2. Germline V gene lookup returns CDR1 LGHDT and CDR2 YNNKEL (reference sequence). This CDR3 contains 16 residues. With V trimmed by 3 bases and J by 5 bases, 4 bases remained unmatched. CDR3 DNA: TGTGCCAGCAGCCAGGGACTAGCGGGAGTACAAGATACGCAGTATTTT. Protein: CASSQGLAGVQDTQYF.

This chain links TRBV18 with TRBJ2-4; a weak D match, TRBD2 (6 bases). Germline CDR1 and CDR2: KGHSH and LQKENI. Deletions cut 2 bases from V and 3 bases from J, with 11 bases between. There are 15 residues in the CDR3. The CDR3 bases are TGTGCCAGCTCACCAGACAAAGCGGGCAAAAACATTCAGTACTTC. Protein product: CASSPDKAGKNIQYF.

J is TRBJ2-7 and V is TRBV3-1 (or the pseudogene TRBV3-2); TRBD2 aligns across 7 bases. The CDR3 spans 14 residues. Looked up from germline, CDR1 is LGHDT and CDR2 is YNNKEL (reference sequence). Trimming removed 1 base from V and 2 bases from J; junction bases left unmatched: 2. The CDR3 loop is CASSQGLAAYEQYF. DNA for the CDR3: TGTGCCAGCAGCCAAGGCCTAGCGGCCTACGAGCAGTACTTC.

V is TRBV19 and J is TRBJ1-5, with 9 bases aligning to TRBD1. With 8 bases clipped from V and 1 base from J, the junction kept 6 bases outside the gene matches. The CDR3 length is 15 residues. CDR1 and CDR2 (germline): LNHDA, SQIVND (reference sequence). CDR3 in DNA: TGTGCCAGTGACACACAGGGGGCGAGCAATCAGCCCCAGCATTTT. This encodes CASDTQGASNQPQHF.

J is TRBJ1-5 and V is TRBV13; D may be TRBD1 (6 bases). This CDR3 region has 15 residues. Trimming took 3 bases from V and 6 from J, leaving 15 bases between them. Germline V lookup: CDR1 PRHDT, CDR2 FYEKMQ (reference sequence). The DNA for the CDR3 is TGTGCCAGCAGCTTTTCCGGACAGTTCGGTCAGCCCCAGCATTTT. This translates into CASSFSGQFGQPQHF.

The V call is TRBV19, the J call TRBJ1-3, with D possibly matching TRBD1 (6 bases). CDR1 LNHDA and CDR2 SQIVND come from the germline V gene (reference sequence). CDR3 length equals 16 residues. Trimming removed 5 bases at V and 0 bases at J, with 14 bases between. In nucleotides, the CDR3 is TGTGCCAGTAGTGTACAGGGACCGAACTCTGGAAACACCATATATTTT. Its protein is CASSVQGPNSGNTIYF.

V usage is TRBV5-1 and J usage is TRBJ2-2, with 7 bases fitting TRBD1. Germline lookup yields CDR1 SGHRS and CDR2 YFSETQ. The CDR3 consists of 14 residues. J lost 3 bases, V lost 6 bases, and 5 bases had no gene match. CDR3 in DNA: TGCGCCAGCACCAGGGACAGTGACACCGGGGAGCTGTTTTTT. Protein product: CASTRDSDTGELFF.

The CDR3 coding sequence is TGTGCCAGCAACCGTCTGGGCAGCACAGATACGCAGTATTTT. Protein sequence: CASNRLGSTDTQYF. V is TRBV6-5 and J is TRBJ2-3; D is ambiguous. This CDR3 has 14 residues. V was trimmed by 7 bases and J by 0 bases, leaving 11 bases between them. CDR1 is MNHEY, CDR2 SVGAGI, per germline.

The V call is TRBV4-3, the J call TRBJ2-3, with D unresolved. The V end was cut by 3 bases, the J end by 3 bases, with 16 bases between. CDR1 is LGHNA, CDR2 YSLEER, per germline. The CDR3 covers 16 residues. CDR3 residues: CASSQYGDNPTDTQYF. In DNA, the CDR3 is TGCGCCAGCAGCCAGTACGGTGACAACCCGACAGATACGCAGTATTTT.

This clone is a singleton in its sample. The CDR3 loop is CASSLSGGGFDEQYF. The DNA of the CDR3 is TGTGCCAGCAGCTTATCTGGGGGAGGGTTTGACGAGCAGTACTTC. J is TRBJ2-7 and V is TRBV7-2; 7 nucleotides align to TRBD2. This CDR3 spans 15 amino acids. Unmatched junction bases numbered 9, after V lost 2 bases and J lost 5 bases. Germline values: CDR1 SGHTA, CDR2 FQGNSA.

CDR3: CASSLRGLGGYGYTF. CDR3 bases: TGTGCCAGCAGTTTAAGGGGCCTAGGTGGCTATGGCTACACCTTC. The chain is built from TRBV27 and TRBJ1-2, with a possible D match to TRBD1 (5 bases). This CDR3 region has 15 residues. Trimming cost V 2 bases and J 4 bases, with 14 bases left between them. The V gene's germline CDR1 is MNHEY and CDR2 SMNVEV (reference sequence).

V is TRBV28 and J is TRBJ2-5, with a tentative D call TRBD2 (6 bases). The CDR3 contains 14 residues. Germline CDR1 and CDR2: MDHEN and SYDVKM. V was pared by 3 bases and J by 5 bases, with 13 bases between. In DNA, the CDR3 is TGTGCCAGCAGTTTTGGCGGGGCGGGGGAGACCCAGTACTTC. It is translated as CASSFGGAGETQYF.

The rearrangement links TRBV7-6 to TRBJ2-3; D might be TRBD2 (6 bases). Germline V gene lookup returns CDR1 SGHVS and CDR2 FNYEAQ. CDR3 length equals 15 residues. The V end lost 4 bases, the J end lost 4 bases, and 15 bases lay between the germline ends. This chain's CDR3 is CASSSGGVIADTQYF. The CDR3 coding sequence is TGTGCCAGCAGCTCAGGAGGGGTGATCGCAGATACGCAGTATTTT. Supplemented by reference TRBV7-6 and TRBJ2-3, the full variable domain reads GAGVSQSPRYKVTKRGQDVALRCDPISGHVSLYWYRQALGQGPEFLTYFNYEAQQDKSGLPNDRFSAERPEGSISTLTIQRTEQRDSAMYRCASSSGGVIADTQYFGPGTRLTVL.

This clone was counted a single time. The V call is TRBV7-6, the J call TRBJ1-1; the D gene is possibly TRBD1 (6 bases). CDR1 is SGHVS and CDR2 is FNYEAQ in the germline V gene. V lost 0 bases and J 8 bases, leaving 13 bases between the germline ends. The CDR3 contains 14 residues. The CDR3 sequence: CASSLAGTPQEAFF. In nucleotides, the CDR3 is TGTGCCAGCAGCTTAGCCGGGACACCTCAGGAAGCTTTCTTT.

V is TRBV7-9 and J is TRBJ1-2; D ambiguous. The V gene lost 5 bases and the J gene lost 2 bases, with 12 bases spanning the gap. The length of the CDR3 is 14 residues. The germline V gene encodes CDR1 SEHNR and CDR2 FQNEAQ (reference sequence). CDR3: CASSQRRQNYGYTF. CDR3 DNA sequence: TGTGCCAGCAGCCAGAGGCGGCAGAACTATGGCTACACCTTC.

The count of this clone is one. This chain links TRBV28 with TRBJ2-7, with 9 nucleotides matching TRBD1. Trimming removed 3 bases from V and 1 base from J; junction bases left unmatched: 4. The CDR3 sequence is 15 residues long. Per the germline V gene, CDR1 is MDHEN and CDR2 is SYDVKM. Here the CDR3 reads CASSFPGTGSYEQYF. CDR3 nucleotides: TGTGCCAGCAGTTTCCCGGGGACAGGGTCCTACGAGCAGTACTTC.

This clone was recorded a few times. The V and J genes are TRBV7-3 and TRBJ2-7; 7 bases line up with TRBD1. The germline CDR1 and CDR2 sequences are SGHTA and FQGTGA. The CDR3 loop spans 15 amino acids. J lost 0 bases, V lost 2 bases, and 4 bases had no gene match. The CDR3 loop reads CASSLSRTGSYEQYF. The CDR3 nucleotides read TGTGCCAGCAGCTTATCGAGGACAGGCTCCTACGAGCAGTACTTC.